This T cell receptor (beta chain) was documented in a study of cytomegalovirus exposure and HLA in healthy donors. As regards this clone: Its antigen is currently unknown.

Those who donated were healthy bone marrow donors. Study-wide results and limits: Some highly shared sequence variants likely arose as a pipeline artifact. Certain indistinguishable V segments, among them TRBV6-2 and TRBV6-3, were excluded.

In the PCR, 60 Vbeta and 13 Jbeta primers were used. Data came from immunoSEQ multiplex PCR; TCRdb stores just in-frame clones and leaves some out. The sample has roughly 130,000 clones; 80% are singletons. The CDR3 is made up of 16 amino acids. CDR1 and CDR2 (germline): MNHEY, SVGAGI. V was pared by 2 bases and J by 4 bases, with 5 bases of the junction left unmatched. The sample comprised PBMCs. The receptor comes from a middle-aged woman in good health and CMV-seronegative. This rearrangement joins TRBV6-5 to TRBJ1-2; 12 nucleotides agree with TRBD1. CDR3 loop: CASSYGTGGSVYGYTF. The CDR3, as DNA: TGTGCCAGCAGTTACGGGACAGGGGGCAGTGTCTATGGCTACACCTTC.